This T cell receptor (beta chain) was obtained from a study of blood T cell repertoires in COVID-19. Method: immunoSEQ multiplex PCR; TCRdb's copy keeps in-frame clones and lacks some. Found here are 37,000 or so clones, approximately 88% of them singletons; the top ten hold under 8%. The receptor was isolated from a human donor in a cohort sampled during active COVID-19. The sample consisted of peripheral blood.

The CDR3 loop reads CASSEAVRGFQPQHF. CDR3 in DNA: TGTGCCAGCAGTGAAGCGGTAAGGGGGTTTCAGCCCCAGCATTTT. The gene calls are TRBV6-1 and TRBJ1-5, with a possible D match to TRBD1 (6 bases). The germline CDR1 and CDR2 sequences are MNHNS and SASEGT. Deletions cut 0 bases from V and 6 bases from J, with 12 bases between. This CDR3 spans 15 amino acids.